The present TCR beta chain was sequenced within a study of T cell responses to AZD1222 COVID-19 vaccine. Study outcomes and limitations: Nearly half of spike-specific TCRs reportedly target unmutated variant regions. Regions 160-218 and 743-854 held dominance among vaccine-associated CD4 TCRs, which spanned spike. Compared with day 0, the breadth and depth of the Spike-specific TCR repertoire rose significantly after two doses of AZD1222. Of the AZD1222 recipients, only 5 to 7 were seropositive at baseline.

CDR1 and CDR2 from the germline V gene are MNHEY and SMNVEV (reference sequence). This CDR3 comprises 16 residues. The V end lost 3 bases, the J end lost 4 bases, and 13 bases lay between the germline ends. On this clone: Antigen unknown.

Using immunoSEQ multiplex PCR, the repertoire was profiled, and TCRdb retains in-frame clones only, with some absent. The sample consists of fewer than 130,000 clones, approximately 92% of them appearing once. This sequence originates from an adult who received the AZD1222 COVID-19 vaccine. This material consisted of peripheral blood, taken 28 days after the second AZD1222 dose. The chain joins TRBV27 to TRBJ1-6; D not resolved. The CDR3 DNA is TGTGCCAGCAGTTTTCCTGGGCCACCGTATAATTCACCCCTCCACTTT. Its protein product is CASSFPGPPYNSPLHF.